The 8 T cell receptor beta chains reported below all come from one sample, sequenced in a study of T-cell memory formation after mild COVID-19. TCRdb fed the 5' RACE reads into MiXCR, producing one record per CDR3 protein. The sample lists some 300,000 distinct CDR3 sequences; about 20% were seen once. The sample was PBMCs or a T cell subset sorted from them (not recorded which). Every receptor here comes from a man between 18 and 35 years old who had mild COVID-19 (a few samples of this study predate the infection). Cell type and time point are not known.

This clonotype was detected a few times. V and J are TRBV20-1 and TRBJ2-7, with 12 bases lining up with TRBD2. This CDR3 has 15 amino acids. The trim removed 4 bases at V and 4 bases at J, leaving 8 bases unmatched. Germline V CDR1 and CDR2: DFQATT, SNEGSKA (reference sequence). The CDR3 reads CSATSGGAGQYEQYF. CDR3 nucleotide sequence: TGCAGTGCTACTAGCGGGGGGGCCGGTCAGTACGAGCAGTACTTC.

The CDR3 loop reads CASSYSVGDYQPQHF. The CDR3 DNA reads as TGTGCCAGCAGTTACTCTGTCGGGGACTATCAGCCCCAGCATTTT. The V call is TRBV2, the J call TRBJ1-5, with D perhaps TRBD1 (5 bases). Germline V lookup: CDR1 SNHLY, CDR2 FYNNEI. V was shortened by 5 bases and J by 5 bases, with 16 bases between the two germline ends. The CDR3 contains 15 residues.

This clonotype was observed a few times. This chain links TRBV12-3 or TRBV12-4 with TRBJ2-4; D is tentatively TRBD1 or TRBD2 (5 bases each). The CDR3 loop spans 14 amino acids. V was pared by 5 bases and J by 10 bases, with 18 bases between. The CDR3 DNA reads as TGTGCCAGCAGTCGCCTGTCGAGGGGCCGGATTCAGTACTTC. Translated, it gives CASSRLSRGRIQYF.

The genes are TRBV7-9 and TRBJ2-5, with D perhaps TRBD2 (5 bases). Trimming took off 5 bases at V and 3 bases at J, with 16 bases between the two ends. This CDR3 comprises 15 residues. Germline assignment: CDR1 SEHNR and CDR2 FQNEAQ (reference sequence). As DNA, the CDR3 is TGTGCCAGCAGCCGAATGGGCCTCGGGGAAGAGACCCAGTACTTC. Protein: CASSRMGLGEETQYF.

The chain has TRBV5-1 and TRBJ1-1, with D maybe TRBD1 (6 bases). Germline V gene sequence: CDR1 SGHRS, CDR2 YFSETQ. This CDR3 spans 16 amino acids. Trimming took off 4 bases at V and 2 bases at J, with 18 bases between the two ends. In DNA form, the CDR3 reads TGCGCCAGCAGCACTACTCAGGGGTTGGGCAACACTGAAGCTTTCTTT. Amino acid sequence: CASSTTQGLGNTEAFF.

CDR3 protein: CASSFLAGPYEQYF. The CDR3 DNA reads as TGTGCCAGCAGCTTTCTAGCAGGTCCCTACGAGCAGTACTTC. The V call is TRBV7-2, the J call TRBJ2-7; a weak D match, TRBD2 (5 bases). This CDR3 has 14 residues. Trimming pared 3 bases from V and 2 bases from J, leaving 11 bases between. Germline V gene data show CDR1 as SGHTA and CDR2 as FQGNSA.

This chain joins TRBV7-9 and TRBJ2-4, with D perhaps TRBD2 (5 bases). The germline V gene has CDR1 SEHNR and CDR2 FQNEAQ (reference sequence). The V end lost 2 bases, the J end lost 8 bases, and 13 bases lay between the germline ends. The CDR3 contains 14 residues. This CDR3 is CASSLSGLPHIQYF. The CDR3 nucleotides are TGTGCCAGCAGCTTATCAGGACTCCCACACATTCAGTACTTC.

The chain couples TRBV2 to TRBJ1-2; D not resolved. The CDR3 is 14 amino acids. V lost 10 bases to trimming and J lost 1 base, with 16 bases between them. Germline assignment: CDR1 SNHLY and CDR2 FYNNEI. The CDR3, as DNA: TGTGCCATCTCGCGACGGCAGAATAACTATGGCTACACCTTC. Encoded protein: CAISRRQNNYGYTF.